One sample yielded the 24 T cell receptor beta chains listed below, sequenced in a study of T cells in Graves' hyperthyroidism and ophthalmopathy. TCR beta CDR3 regions were amplified from RNA transcripts. With the HTBI primer set, the TCR CDR3 went through a first round of RT-PCR. TCRdb analysed the multiplex PCR reads with MiXCR anew, one entry per CDR3 protein. The data contain under 250,000 distinct CDR3 sequences, around 25% of them singletons. Specimen: blood. The receptors come from a woman in her thirties or forties with Graves' ophthalmopathy.

This clonotype was observed many times. This chain connects TRBV28 to TRBJ1-2; maybe TRBD1 (5 bases). V lost 2 bases and J 1 base, leaving 11 bases between the germline ends. From germline, CDR1 is MDHEN and CDR2 SYDVKM. This CDR3 is 15 amino acids long. For the CDR3, the DNA is TGTGCCAGCAGTTTAGCGGGGGTGGGTAACTATGGCTACACCTTC. This sequence encodes CASSLAGVGNYGYTF.

This clonotype was observed many times. This chain uses TRBV7-9 with TRBJ2-5; D gene unclear. Germline-derived CDR1 and CDR2 are SEHNR and FQNEAQ (reference sequence). The CDR3 totals 15 residues. Trimming took off 3 bases at V and 2 bases at J, with 13 bases between the two ends. CDR3 sequence reads: CASSFLRLQQETQYF. The CDR3 bases are TGTGCCAGCAGCTTCCTCAGGCTACAACAAGAGACCCAGTACTTC.

J is TRBJ1-1 and V is TRBV6-5; D unclear. The V and J ends lost 2 bases and 0 bases respectively, with 7 bases between them. The CDR3 has 14 residues. CDR1 MNHEY and CDR2 SVGAGI come from the germline V gene. The CDR3 DNA follows: TGTGCCAGCAGTTACCCAGAAGTGAACACTGAAGCTTTCTTT. Its protein is CASSYPEVNTEAFF.

The chain employs TRBV4-2 and TRBJ2-2; 13 bases are a match to TRBD2. Trimming removed 4 bases from V and 8 bases from J; junction bases left unmatched: 7. Germline lookup yields CDR1 LGHNA and CDR2 YNFKEQ. This CDR3 is 16 amino acids long. CDR3 DNA: TGTGCCAGCAGCCTCGGACTAGCGGGAGTTTTGGGGGAGCTGTTTTTT. Its translation is CASSLGLAGVLGELFF.

This clonotype was seen ten or more times. The gene calls are TRBV14 and TRBJ2-7; D might be TRBD1 (5 bases). The V and J ends lost 0 bases and 2 bases respectively, with 11 bases between them. This CDR3 is built from 15 residues. Germline values: CDR1 SGHDN, CDR2 FVKESK. This CDR3 is CASSQDKDKTYEQYF. The CDR3 DNA reads TGTGCCAGCAGCCAAGATAAGGACAAAACCTACGAGCAGTACTTC.

This clonotype has only a few counts. The chain has TRBV29-1 and TRBJ1-2; weak D call: TRBD1 (6 bases). V dropped 4 bases and J dropped 2 bases, with 11 bases sitting between them. The CDR3 runs 13 residues. Germline V gene sequence: CDR1 SQVTM, CDR2 ANQGSEA. In nucleotides, the CDR3 is TGCAGCGTTGGGTCCCAGGGGAACTATGGCTACACCTTC. It is translated as CSVGSQGNYGYTF.

The CDR3 bases are TGCAGTGCTAGTTCGGCCGGGGAGCTGTTTTTT. Translating it yields CSASSAGELFF. The chain has TRBV20-1 and TRBJ2-2; D call uncertain. V shed 3 bases and J shed 6 bases, with 5 bases lying between them. Germline CDR1 DFQATT, CDR2 SNEGSKA (reference sequence). The CDR3 loop spans 11 amino acids.

The chain couples TRBV6-1 to TRBJ1-1, with unresolved D. The CDR3 is made up of 13 amino acids. V lost 7 bases and J lost 3, with 12 bases in between. Germline loops: CDR1 MNHNS, CDR2 SASEGT. In DNA form, the CDR3 reads TGTGCCAGCACCCTTTTCGGGGACACTGAAGCTTTCTTT. This sequence encodes CASTLFGDTEAFF.

This clonotype has a handful of counts. A read error is possible here, since a much larger clone lies one base away. DNA of the CDR3: TGTGCCAGCTCTGGACAGGGCCAAGAGACCCAGCACTTC. As protein: CASSGQGQETQHF. The gene calls are TRBV28 and TRBJ2-5; 8 nucleotides line up with TRBD1. There are 13 residues in the CDR3. Germline V gene lookup returns CDR1 MDHEN and CDR2 SYDVKM.

The table lists this clonotype with a few counts. The rearrangement uses TRBV18 and TRBJ2-1; D is ambiguous. Trimming stripped 3 bases from V and 4 bases from J, with 7 bases between. Looked up from germline, CDR1 is KGHSH and CDR2 is LQKENI. The CDR3 is 13 residues long. In DNA, the CDR3 is TGTGCCAGCTCACCGATAGGGTACAATGAGCAGTTCTTC. It is translated as CASSPIGYNEQFF.

Notes on this clonotype: The conserved closing phenylalanine or tryptophan is absent in this CDR3, likely reflecting a read error. The rearrangement uses TRBV6-5 and TRBJ2-6, with D perhaps TRBD1 (5 bases). Trimming left V 4 bases short and J 1 base short, with 11 bases between. This CDR3 is 16 amino acids long. Per the germline V gene, CDR1 is MNHEY and CDR2 is SVGAGI. In nucleotides, the CDR3 is TGTGCCAGCAGTTTAAAGGGGTCTTCTGGGGCCAACGTCCTGACTGTC. As protein: CASSLKGSSGANVLTV.

This clonotype was seen at least ten times. This chain links TRBV28 with TRBJ2-7; D might be TRBD1 or TRBD2, each matching 5 bases. V lost 6 bases, J lost 2 bases, and 17 bases lay in between. The CDR3 loop spans 15 amino acids. Germline CDR1 and CDR2: MDHEN and SYDVKM. CDR3 in DNA: TGTGCCAGCAGACCCGGGCCTGGGGGAACCTACGAGCAGTACTTC. It yields the protein CASRPGPGGTYEQYF.

This clonotype was picked up a small number of times. The gene calls are TRBV3-1 and TRBJ2-7; 10 nucleotides agree with TRBD1. CDR3 length: 15 amino acids. V dropped 4 bases and J dropped 7; count of bases not matched to a gene: 10. Looked up from germline, CDR1 is LGHDT and CDR2 is YNNKEL (reference sequence). This CDR3 is CASSPRQGAGWEQYF. CDR3 nucleotide sequence: TGTGCCAGCAGCCCACGACAGGGGGCCGGATGGGAGCAGTACTTC.

This clonotype was recorded at least ten times. V and J are TRBV6-1 and TRBJ1-5; D ambiguous. With 6 bases removed from V and 1 base from J, the gap between germline ends came to 13 bases. The CDR3 contains 15 residues. From germline, CDR1 is MNHNS and CDR2 SASEGT. The CDR3, as DNA: TGTGCCAGCAGGGATAGGACTGTGAGCAATCAGCCCCAGCATTTT. Translated, it gives CASRDRTVSNQPQHF.

In this sample, this clonotype turned up many times. The DNA of the CDR3 is TGTGCCAGCACCAACGGCGGGACCCAGTACTTC. This translates into CASTNGGTQYF. The chain has TRBV28 and TRBJ2-5; D is unclear. The V gene lost 7 bases and the J gene lost 7 bases, with 10 bases spanning the gap. The CDR3 totals 11 residues. Looked up from germline, CDR1 is MDHEN and CDR2 is SYDVKM.

The rearrangement joins TRBV7-9 to TRBJ2-7; possible D gene TRBD1, 5 bases. The CDR3 spans 12 residues. Trimming left V 6 bases short and J 7 bases short, with 13 bases between. Germline V gene sequence: CDR1 SEHNR, CDR2 FQNEAQ (reference sequence). The CDR3 DNA follows: TGTGCCAGCAGACATCAGGGCCGAGAGCAGTACTTC. It yields the protein CASRHQGREQYF.

V gene TRBV3-1 combines with J gene TRBJ2-7; 7 bases align to TRBD2. The CDR3 contains 14 residues. J gave up 4 bases and V 4 bases, and 7 bases lay outside the gene matches. From germline, CDR1 is LGHDT and CDR2 YNNKEL (reference sequence). The CDR3 loop reads CASSPFAGVYEQYF. In nucleotides, the CDR3 is TGTGCCAGCAGCCCCTTTGCGGGAGTATACGAGCAGTACTTC.

There are many counts of this clonotype. The V gene is TRBV6-5, the J gene TRBJ2-7, with D possibly matching TRBD2 (6 bases). Trimming removed 8 bases at V and 1 base at J, with 12 bases between. CDR1 is MNHEY, CDR2 SVGAGI, per germline. The CDR3 length is 13 residues. The CDR3 spells CASYGSTSYEQYF. CDR3 coding DNA: TGTGCCAGCTACGGGAGTACGTCCTACGAGCAGTACTTC.

This clonotype has ten or more counts. This chain uses TRBV20-1 with TRBJ1-2, with 10 nucleotides matching TRBD1. J was trimmed by 4 bases and V by 1 base; bases with no gene match: 3. This CDR3 is built from 14 residues. Germline V gene data show CDR1 as DFQATT and CDR2 as SNEGSKA (reference sequence). The CDR3, as DNA: TGCAGTGCTAGAGGTCGGACAGGGGGCTATGGCTACACCTTC. Amino acid sequence: CSARGRTGGYGYTF.

A note on this clonotype: The junction departs from germline at one end; a sequencing error may be responsible. The V gene is TRBV24-1, the J gene TRBJ2-7; the match to TRBD2 covers 9 bases. Per the germline V gene, CDR1 is KGHDR and CDR2 is SFDVKD. The CDR3 sequence is 17 residues long. CDR3 sequence: CASSLFPSGASSYEQYF. The CDR3 DNA reads TGTGCCAGCAGTTTGTTCCCTAGCGGGGCATCCTCCTACGAGCAGTACTTC.

This clonotype was picked up many times. The J gene is TRBJ2-7, the V gene TRBV29-1; TRBD1 matches at 9 bases. Germline V gives CDR1 SQVTM, CDR2 ANQGSEA. Trimming took 4 bases from V and 4 from J; bases not matched to a gene: 5. The CDR3 contains 13 residues. CDR3 in DNA: TGCAGCGTTGTACAGGGGGCGCCTTACGAGCAGTACTTC. Amino acid sequence: CSVVQGAPYEQYF.

This clonotype has a count of ten or more. The chain employs TRBV12-3 or TRBV12-4 and TRBJ2-5; 8 nucleotides align to TRBD1. J lost 4 bases, V lost 5 bases, and 6 bases had no gene match. CDR3 length: 14 amino acids. The CDR3 loop is CASSPDRVRETQYF. CDR3 nucleotide sequence: TGTGCCAGCAGTCCGGACAGGGTCAGAGAGACCCAGTACTTC.

This clonotype was found many times. The CDR3 is CASSSAQGDYGEQYF. In DNA, the CDR3 is TGTGCCAGCAGTTCAGCCCAGGGGGACTATGGCGAGCAGTACTTC. The chain combines TRBV12-3 or TRBV12-4 with TRBJ2-7; D may be TRBD1 or TRBD2 (7 bases each). With 4 bases removed from V and 6 bases from J, the gap between germline ends came to 19 bases. The CDR3 loop spans 15 amino acids.

The CDR3 loop reads CASSPTTGEFEQYF. The CDR3 DNA is TGTGCCAGTAGTCCCACGACAGGGGAGTTCGAGCAGTACTTC. This chain connects TRBV19 to TRBJ2-7, with 8 bases aligning to TRBD1. The J segment lost 6 bases and the V segment lost 5 bases, leaving 9 bases of the junction unmatched. Germline CDR1 is LNHDA and CDR2 is SQIVND (reference sequence). The CDR3 loop spans 14 amino acids.